Given below is one TCR beta chain in context. The entry originates in a study of blood T cell repertoires in COVID-19. Study-level information: PBMCs, B-cell-depleted T cells, or T cells provided the cDNA or gDNA that made up the material.

V lost 4 bases and J lost 4, with 22 bases in between. Germline CDR1 is SGHRS and CDR2 is YFSETQ. This CDR3 is built from 17 residues. Profiled with immunoSEQ multiplex PCR; TCRdb holds only in-frame clones, not every one. The table has fewer than 350,000 clones, more than 75% seen once. The source is a man in his forties or fifties with active or convalescent COVID-19. The gene calls are TRBV5-1 and TRBJ2-3, with D possibly TRBD2 on 6 matching bases. The sequencing input was peripheral blood. In nucleotides, the CDR3 is TGCGCCAGCAGCCCTAAGACTAGTTCGAACACACCAGATACGCAGTATTTT. It encodes CASSPKTSSNTPDTQYF.